A single sample gave rise to the 17 T cell receptor beta chains below, sequenced in a study of blood T cell repertoires in COVID-19. Only in-frame clones appear in the TCRdb table, and some are missing; sequencing was by immunoSEQ multiplex PCR. The sample lists about 300,000 clones, more than 75% occurring once. Source material: peripheral blood. These receptors came from a man between 70 and 80 years old with acute or convalescent COVID-19.

This rearrangement joins TRBV30 to TRBJ2-7; the D is unclear. Germline loops: CDR1 GTSNPN, CDR2 SVGIG (reference sequence). The V gene lost 4 bases and the J gene lost 5 bases, with 15 bases spanning the gap. The CDR3 consists of 13 residues. The CDR3 DNA sequence: TGTGCCTGGAAATCCCCGGGTTTCGACGAGCAGTACTTC. Its translation: CAWKSPGFDEQYF.

The V call is TRBV24-1, the J call TRBJ1-5, with D uncertain. The V end was cut by 4 bases, the J end by 2 bases, with 8 bases between. Germline V gene sequence: CDR1 KGHDR, CDR2 SFDVKD. This CDR3 is built from 14 residues. This CDR3 is CATSDHRGNQPQHF. In DNA, the CDR3 is TGTGCCACCAGTGACCATCGGGGCAATCAGCCCCAGCATTTT.

V usage is TRBV7-2 and J usage is TRBJ1-1, with a tentative D call TRBD1 (6 bases). Trimming shortened V by 5 bases and J by 0 bases, and 13 bases separated the two germline ends. The CDR3 length is 15 residues. In germline, CDR1 is SGHTA, CDR2 FQGNSA. CDR3 in amino acids: CASSPAGTLNTEAFF. CDR3 nucleotide sequence: TGTGCCAGCAGCCCAGCCGGGACATTGAACACTGAAGCTTTCTTT. Full variable domain (rest looked up from reference TRBV7-2 and TRBJ1-1): GAGVSQSPSNKVTEKGKDVELRCDPISGHTALYWYRQSLGQGLEFLIYFQGNSAPDKSGLPSDRFSAERTGGSVSTLTIQRTQQEDSAVYLCASSPAGTLNTEAFFGQGTRLTVV.

The chain is built from TRBV5-1 and TRBJ2-1; D gene uncertain. Trimming removed 4 bases at V and 5 bases at J, with 10 bases between. CDR1 is SGHRS, CDR2 YFSETQ, per germline. The CDR3 spans 13 residues. DNA of the CDR3: TGCGCCAGCAGCCAAGACACGGACAATGAGCAGTTCTTC. It specifies CASSQDTDNEQFF.

This clone has only a few counts. The chain joins TRBV19 to TRBJ1-2, with 8 bases aligning to TRBD1. The CDR3 is 15 residues long. The V gene end was trimmed by 3 bases and the J gene end by 6 bases; junction bases not matched to a gene: 9. CDR1 LNHDA and CDR2 SQIVND come from the germline V gene (reference sequence). Written as DNA, the CDR3 is TGTGCCAGTAGTATGTCAGGACAGGGTTCGGATGGCTACACCTTC. It yields the protein CASSMSGQGSDGYTF.

This rearrangement joins TRBV3-1 (or the pseudogene TRBV3-2) to TRBJ2-3; 16 bases are a match to TRBD2. Germline V gene sequence: CDR1 LGHDT, CDR2 YNNKEL (reference sequence). V was clipped by 3 bases and J by 6 bases; unmatched bases: 6. This CDR3 has 17 residues. CDR3 sequence reads: CASSQGLAGGPLDTQYF. CDR3 DNA sequence: TGTGCCAGCAGCCAGGGACTAGCGGGGGGGCCCCTGGATACGCAGTATTTT.

This chain connects TRBV7-4 to TRBJ1-2; 12 nucleotides match TRBD1. The germline V gene has CDR1 SGHVT and CDR2 SQSDAQ. This CDR3 is 18 amino acids long. Unmatched junction bases numbered 11, after V lost 1 base and J lost 5 bases. The CDR3 sequence is CASSLGVGGTGGRYGYTF. The CDR3 DNA reads as TGTGCCAGCAGCTTAGGCGTTGGTGGGACAGGGGGCAGGTATGGCTACACCTTC. Full variable domain (remainder filled in from reference TRBV7-4 and TRBJ1-2): GAGVSQSPRYKVAKRGRDVALRCDSISGHVTLYWYRQTLGQGSEVLTYSQSDAQRDKSGRPSGRFSAERPERSVSTLKIQRTEQGDSAVYLCASSLGVGGTGGRYGYTFGSGTRLTVV.

This clone appeared a few times. The V and J genes are TRBV5-3 and TRBJ1-1; TRBD1 matches 9 bases. TRBV5-3 is an ORF, and what it does is uncertain. J was trimmed by 5 bases and V by 5 bases; bases with no gene match: 10. The CDR3 spans 15 residues. CDR3 amino acids: CARRGDREGRTEAFF. The CDR3 nucleotides read TGTGCCAGAAGAGGGGACAGGGAGGGGAGGACTGAAGCTTTCTTT.

The chain employs TRBV5-4 and TRBJ2-3; D is uncertain. Trimming cost V 1 base and J 0 bases, with 9 bases left between them. This CDR3 is built from 15 residues. Per the germline V gene, CDR1 is SGHNT and CDR2 is YYREEE (reference sequence). The CDR3 reads CASSLIISSTDTQYF. The CDR3 DNA is TGTGCCAGCAGCTTGATAATTAGTAGCACAGATACGCAGTATTTT.

This chain joins TRBV6-2 or TRBV6-3 and TRBJ1-3; TRBD1 is a possible D gene (6 bases). In germline, CDR1 is MNHEY, CDR2 SVGEGT. CDR3 length: 12 amino acids. Trimming left V 6 bases short and J 9 bases short, with 12 bases between. The CDR3 coding sequence is TGTGCCAGCAGCGCAGGGGCTCGCACCATATATTTT. Protein sequence: CASSAGARTIYF.

This clone was found once. The rearrangement uses TRBV7-3 and TRBJ2-5; 8 bases are shared with TRBD2. Germline V gene sequence: CDR1 SGHTA, CDR2 FQGTGA. The V and J ends lost 2 bases and 3 bases, in that order; junction bases with no gene match: 8. The CDR3 sequence is 16 residues long. As DNA, the CDR3 is TGTGCCAGCAGCTTACGAGGCGGGGGGACGGAAGAGACCCAGTACTTC. It yields the protein CASSLRGGGTEETQYF.

This sequence joins TRBV10-3 and TRBJ2-7; D possibly corresponds to TRBD2 (6 bases). Trimming took off 2 bases at V and 5 bases at J, with 13 bases between the two ends. Germline V gene sequence: CDR1 ENHRY, CDR2 SYGVKD. This CDR3 contains 14 residues. The DNA for the CDR3 is TGTGCCATCAGTGAGAGACGGGAGAGCAACGAGCAGTACTTC. Its protein is CAISERRESNEQYF.

The chain couples TRBV7-2 to TRBJ2-1, with no clear D. The germline gives CDR1 SGHTA, CDR2 FQGNSA. Trimming shortened V by 1 base and J by 6 bases, and 10 bases separated the two germline ends. The CDR3 has 14 residues. This CDR3 reads CASSLGSVTNEQFF. The CDR3 nucleotides read TGTGCCAGCAGCTTAGGGAGTGTAACCAATGAGCAGTTCTTC.

This clone was seen only a few times. The V and J genes are TRBV10-1 and TRBJ2-7, with 9 bases identical to TRBD1. Germline CDR1 and CDR2: WNHNN and SYGVQD (reference sequence). V trimming: 6 bases; J trimming: 4 bases; junction bases outside the gene matches: 7. The CDR3 contains 14 residues. As DNA, the CDR3 is TGCGCCAGCAGACGGGACAGGGACGGATACGAGCAGTACTTC. It specifies CASRRDRDGYEQYF.

V is TRBV24-1 and J is TRBJ2-1, with TRBD1 as a possible D gene (6 bases). Trimming took 4 bases from V and 0 from J, leaving 12 bases between them. CDR1 KGHDR and CDR2 SFDVKD come from the germline V gene. This CDR3 is built from 16 residues. DNA of the CDR3: TGTGCCACCAGTGACTCGGGACACCCCTCCTACAATGAGCAGTTCTTC. Protein sequence: CATSDSGHPSYNEQFF.

J is TRBJ1-5 and V is TRBV18; D uncertain. Germline loops: CDR1 KGHSH, CDR2 LQKENI. V was cut by 2 bases and J by 7 bases, with 9 bases left in between. The CDR3 covers 13 residues. The CDR3 loop is CASSPGGSQPQHF. The CDR3 DNA is TGTGCCAGCTCACCAGGAGGGTCCCAGCCCCAGCATTTT.

V is TRBV4-3 and J is TRBJ2-3, with 8 bases that match TRBD2. This CDR3 region has 17 residues. Germline V gene lookup returns CDR1 LGHNA and CDR2 YSLEER. The ends lost 2 bases at V and 1 base at J; junction bases unmatched: 8. CDR3 nucleotide sequence: TGCGCCAGCAGCCAAAACGCGGTAGCGGGGCGCACAGATACGCAGTATTTT. Translation gives CASSQNAVAGRTDTQYF.